This T cell receptor beta chain was identified in a study of T cells in Graves' hyperthyroidism and ophthalmopathy. On the study more broadly: At initial diagnosis, before any treatment had begun, peripheral blood was obtained.

Findings and limits, study-wide: Blood also carried most thyroid clonotypes expanded above 0.001.

The CDR3 regions of TCR beta were amplified from RNA transcripts. The HTBI primer set drove a first-round RT-PCR of the TCR CDR3. TCRdb analysed the multiplex PCR reads with MiXCR anew, one entry per CDR3 protein. The table has over 650,000 distinct CDR3 sequences, over 15% seen once. The sample holds many counts of this clonotype. Its antigen is as yet unknown. Hyperthyroidism had been newly diagnosed in patients aged 18 to 65, and its duration was under 2 months. PBMCs were obtained from approximately 10 ml fresh peripheral blood. Sequencing input: blood. The sequence was obtained from a man aged 18 to 29 with Graves' hyperthyroidism.

This CDR3 reads CSVAEGEGELFF. In DNA form, the CDR3 reads TGCAGCGTCGCTGAGGGGGAGGGGGAGCTGTTTTTT. This rearrangement joins TRBV29-1 to TRBJ2-2, with D maybe TRBD1 (6 bases). This CDR3 is 12 amino acids long. Germline V gives CDR1 SQVTM, CDR2 ANQGSEA. V shed 6 bases and J shed 8 bases, with 13 bases lying between them.